This T cell receptor beta chain was found in a study of vaccination and CD4 T cells after COVID-19. Study information: The stimulating agents, overlapping spike peptides, came from SARS-CoV-2, HCoV-NL63, HCoV-OC43 and HCoV-229E.

Oncomine TCR Beta short-read sequencing was applied to DNA from cultured CD4+ T cells. TCRdb independently ran MiXCR on the PCR reads; one entry per CDR3 protein. This sample has roughly 10,000 distinct CDR3 sequences, with about a quarter found just once. Broader study findings: Of the reactive clones in convalescent patients, a median around 90% showed up only post-vaccination.

The ends were cut back, 6 bases at V and 3 bases at J, with 18 bases in the middle. CDR3 length: 15 amino acids. Germline V gene data show CDR1 as MNHEY and CDR2 as SMNVEV (reference sequence). Treatment meaning: roughly 10-day PBMC culture with coronavirus spike peptide pools or control peptides (ViraFEST assay). By share, this clonotype counts as medium-sized (0.01 to 0.1%). Its target is not known. The TCR was taken from a human donor who had recovered from COVID-19. The sample consisted of CD4+ T cells from blood, cultured in vitro, taken after SARS-CoV-2 vaccination. The V and J genes are TRBV27 and TRBJ2-7; a weak D match, TRBD1 (6 bases). The CDR3 loop is CASSRQASSSYEQYF. DNA of the CDR3: TGTGCCAGCAGCCGACAGGCCTCTAGTAGCTACGAGCAGTACTTC.